A selection of T cell receptor beta chains follows, all from one sample in a study of cytomegalovirus exposure and HLA in healthy donors. Produced via immunoSEQ multiplex PCR; TCRdb's table is partial and in-frame only. The sample contains 250,000 to 350,000 clones, around 90% of which appear only once. The specimen was PBMCs. The receptors originated from a man aged 25-45 years in good health and CMV-seronegative. Both conserved end residues are part of each CDR3. Fields, in order: J gene, clone size, D gene, V gene, CDR3 DNA, CDR3 protein. A D gene is named only where the DNA matches it firmly. Rows may omit the clone size; those that give it use once, few, many or a size class.

TRBJ1-2 | once | TRBD1 | TRBV7-8 | TGTGCCAGCAGCTTACATCCGGGACAGAACTATGGCTACACCTTC | CASSLHPGQNYGYTF
TRBJ2-1 | NA | NA | TRBV5-1 | TGCGCCAGCAGCTTGGGCCTATACAATGAGCAGTTCTTC | CASSLGLYNEQFF
TRBJ2-7 | NA | TRBD2 | TRBV4-1 | TGCGCCAGCAGCCTGACTAGCGGGGCCTCCTACGAGCAGTACTTC | CASSLTSGASYEQYF
TRBJ2-7 | NA | TRBD1 | TRBV4-2 | TGTGCCAGCAGCCAGGAACAGGGGAACGAGCAGTACTTC | CASSQEQGNEQYF
TRBJ1-1 | NA | NA | TRBV4-3 | TGCGCCAGCAGCCCGACAATTTACAACACTGAAGCTTTCTTT | CASSPTIYNTEAFF
TRBJ1-2 | once | TRBD1 | TRBV5-6 | TGTGCCAGCAGCGCAAGACAGGGGGCGATCCCTTACGGCTACACCTTC | CASSARQGAIPYGYTF
TRBJ2-7 | NA | TRBD2 | TRBV27 | TGTGCCAGCAGGCCCCTGGCGGTTAGTGGCGGGGGAAAATCCTACGAGCAGTACTTC | CASRPLAVSGGGKSYEQYF
TRBJ2-7 | NA | TRBD2 | TRBV27 | TGTGCCAGCGGGAGCGGGATTGCCTACGAGCAGTACTTC | CASGSGIAYEQYF
TRBJ2-7 | NA | NA | TRBV4-2 | TGTGCCAGCAGCCAGGCATCAGGAAACGAGCAGTACTTC | CASSQASGNEQYF
TRBJ2-7 | NA | TRBD1 | TRBV16 | TGTGCCAGCAGCCGGAGGGACAGGGGAGGGGGCCAGTACTTC | CASSRRDRGGGQYF
TRBJ1-1 | NA | TRBD1 | TRBV7-2 | TGTGCCAGCAGCTCAACAGGGGGCGCGGGCCGTACTGAAGCTTTCTTT | CASSSTGGAGRTEAFF
TRBJ2-5 | NA | TRBD2 | TRBV15 | TGTGCCACCAGCTCGCGACTAGCCCAAGAGACCCAGTACTTC | CATSSRLAQETQYF
TRBJ2-5 | NA | NA | TRBV20-1 | TGCAGTGCCGTCCGTCAAGAGACCCAGTACTTC | CSAVRQETQYF
TRBJ2-7 | NA | NA | TRBV6-5 | TGTGCCAGCAGTTACTCGAGGGACAATCCCTACGAGCAGTACTTC | CASSYSRDNPYEQYF
TRBJ1-4 | NA | TRBD1 | TRBV25-1 | TGTGCCAGCAGTGACCCCCGGGACAGGGGGCCGAATGAAAAACTGTTTTTT | CASSDPRDRGPNEKLFF
TRBJ2-4 | NA | TRBD1 | TRBV30 | TGTGCCTGGAGCCGGGACAGTGGGGACCAAAACATTCAGTACTTC | CAWSRDSGDQNIQYF
TRBJ2-3 | NA | NA | TRBV18 | TGTGCCAGCTCACCACAAGGGGGGGTCACAGATACGCAGTATTTT | CASSPQGGVTDTQYF
TRBJ2-1 | once | TRBD2 | TRBV4-3 | TGCGCCAGCAGCCAAGAAGCACTAGCGGGGGGAAGCTATGAGCAGTTCTTC | CASSQEALAGGSYEQFF
TRBJ2-5 | NA | TRBD2 | TRBV9 | TGTGCCAGCAGCGTAGCGGGGGGGACAGAGACCCAGTACTTC | CASSVAGGTETQYF
TRBJ1-2 | NA | TRBD1 | TRBV28 | TGTGCCAGCAGTTCCGGGACAGGGAGAATCTATGGCTACACCTTC | CASSSGTGRIYGYTF
TRBJ2-3 | NA | TRBD2 | TRBV5-1 | TGCGCCAGCAGCTTGACTAGCGGGGGAGGCGGATATACGCAGTATTTT | CASSLTSGGGGYTQYF
TRBJ1-1 | NA | NA | TRBV5-1 | TGCGCCAGCAGCTCGGTCAAGTCAGGTCGCCCCCTGAACACTGAAGCTTTCTTT | CASSSVKSGRPLNTEAFF
TRBJ1-5 | NA | NA | TRBV7-9 | TGTGCCAGCAGCTTAAACAGGGCACAGCCCCAGCATTTT | CASSLNRAQPQHF
TRBJ2-5 | once | TRBD1 | TRBV13 | TGTGCCAGCAGCCCCGGCGACAGGGGAGCAGAGACCCAGTACTTC | CASSPGDRGAETQYF
TRBJ2-2 | NA | TRBD2 | TRBV7-6 | TGTGCCAGCAGCTTTAGCGGGGACGGCACCGGGGAGCTGTTTTTT | CASSFSGDGTGELFF
TRBJ2-3 | NA | TRBD2 | TRBV18 | TGTGCCAGCTCACCTAACCTAGCGGATACAGATACGCAGTATTTT | CASSPNLADTDTQYF
TRBJ2-6 | NA | TRBD1 | TRBV5-6 | TGTGCCAGCAGGGCTCAGACAGGGGGTCGTTCTGGGGCCAACGTCCTGACTTTC | CASRAQTGGRSGANVLTF
TRBJ1-3 | NA | NA | TRBV4-2 | TGTGCCAGCAGCCAAGATCAATTCCGGGAGGGTCTCTCTGGAAACACCATATATTTT | CASSQDQFREGLSGNTIYF
TRBJ2-3 | NA | TRBD2 | TRBV25-1 | TGTGCCAGCAGTGAATTCCCTAGCGGGGGGGCCCCAGATACGCAATATTTT | CASSEFPSGGAPDTQYF
TRBJ1-1 | NA | TRBD1 | TRBV19 | TGTGCCAGTAGTCTTCGGACAGGGGGCCTGAACACTGAAGCTTTCTTT | CASSLRTGGLNTEAFF
TRBJ1-2 | NA | NA | TRBV7-9 | TGTGCCAGCAGCTTAGATCGGAGTGGGGGCTACACCTTC | CASSLDRSGGYTF
TRBJ2-7 | NA | NA | TRBV4-2 | TGTGCCAGCAGCCAAGATTTGCGACAGGCCCCCAACGAGCAGTACTTC | CASSQDLRQAPNEQYF
TRBJ2-3 | NA | TRBD1 | TRBV11-2 | TGTGCCAGCAGCTCCGAGGGGGCCCAACAGTATTTT | CASSSEGAQQYF
TRBJ2-3 | NA | NA | TRBV5-5 | TGTGCCAGCAGCTTGTCTCCACCCGACTACAGAGATACGCAGTATTTT | CASSLSPPDYRDTQYF